The 31 T cell receptor beta chains in this list originate from one sample, sequenced in a study of T cells in Graves' hyperthyroidism and ophthalmopathy. The source material, RNA transcripts, was used to amplify TCR beta CDR3 regions. With the HTBI primer set, the TCR CDR3 went through a first round of RT-PCR. TCRdb fed the multiplex PCR reads into MiXCR, producing one record per CDR3 protein. The sample carries more than 500,000 distinct CDR3 sequences, 40% to 55% recorded once. The sequencing sample was made of peripheral blood or thyroid tissue (not recorded which). These receptors all come from an adult woman with Graves' disease, either hyperthyroidism or ophthalmopathy (not recorded which).

The chain couples TRBV12-3 or TRBV12-4 to TRBJ2-7; 8 bases match TRBD1. This CDR3 region has 14 residues. J gave up 3 bases and V 5 bases, and 6 bases lay outside the gene matches. The CDR3 nucleotides are TGTGCCAGCAGTGGGCGGGACAGGAACTACGAGCAGTACTTC. Translated: CASSGRDRNYEQYF.

The CDR3 is CASSPPGSNVLTF. CDR3 nucleotide sequence: TGTGCCAGCAGTCCCCCAGGGTCCAACGTCCTGACTTTC. The chain is built from TRBV27 and TRBJ2-6, with D possibly matching TRBD1 (5 bases). Per germline, CDR1 MNHEY and CDR2 SMNVEV (reference sequence). There are 13 residues in the CDR3. Trimming pared 5 bases from V and 8 bases from J, leaving 10 bases between.

V and J are TRBV29-1 and TRBJ1-1; possibly TRBD1 for D (5 bases). Germline V gene lookup returns CDR1 SQVTM and CDR2 ANQGSEA. This CDR3 is built from 11 residues. Trimming removed 8 bases at V and 0 bases at J, with 7 bases between. The CDR3 region is CSRGLNTEAFF. The CDR3 bases are TGCAGCCGGGGCCTGAACACTGAAGCTTTCTTT.

The V and J genes are TRBV19 and TRBJ1-1; 9 bases match TRBD1. The CDR3 contains 15 residues. The J segment lost 4 bases and the V segment lost 6 bases, leaving 9 bases of the junction unmatched. The germline gives CDR1 LNHDA, CDR2 SQIVND (reference sequence). The CDR3 coding sequence is TGTGCCAGTAGCGATACGGGACAGGGAGGCACTGAAGCTTTCTTT. It specifies CASSDTGQGGTEAFF.

The V gene is TRBV7-8, the J gene TRBJ2-1, with D uncertain. Germline assignment: CDR1 SGHVS and CDR2 FQNEAQ. This CDR3 region has 12 residues. V dropped 5 bases and J dropped 5 bases, with 7 bases sitting between them. CDR3: CASSRRDNEQFF. As DNA, the CDR3 is TGTGCCAGCAGCCGGAGAGACAATGAGCAGTTCTTC.

Here the CDR3 reads CASPPVVAGVNVLTF. For the CDR3, the DNA is TGCGCCAGCCCTCCCGTGGTAGCGGGAGTAAACGTCCTGACTTTC. The chain uses TRBV5-1 and TRBJ2-6, with 9 bases lining up with TRBD2. The length of the CDR3 is 15 residues. Germline V CDR1 and CDR2: SGHRS, YFSETQ. With 7 bases clipped from V and 10 bases from J, the junction kept 12 bases outside the gene matches.

The chain combines TRBV12-3 or TRBV12-4 with TRBJ1-1, with TRBD1 identical over 11 bases. Trimming cost V 6 bases and J 10 bases; bases outside gene matches: 4. This CDR3 has 12 residues. CDR3 protein: CASSGQGAGAFF. In DNA form, the CDR3 reads TGTGCCAGCAGCGGACAGGGGGCTGGAGCTTTCTTT.

The rearrangement uses TRBV6-6 and TRBJ1-1; D is unresolved. This CDR3 contains 15 residues. CDR1 and CDR2 (germline): MNHNY, SVGAGI (reference sequence). The V end lost 6 bases, the J end lost 0 bases, and 14 bases lay between the germline ends. The DNA of the CDR3 is TGTGCCAGCAGCTCGTACTCCTTGATGAACACTGAAGCTTTCTTT. Protein product: CASSSYSLMNTEAFF.

A few counts support this clonotype. The chain recombines TRBV5-4 with TRBJ1-4, with TRBD1 matching 7 bases. With 5 bases clipped from V and 7 bases from J, the junction kept 17 bases outside the gene matches. From germline, CDR1 is SGHNT and CDR2 YYREEE (reference sequence). The CDR3 loop spans 17 amino acids. CDR3 coding DNA: TGTGCCAGCAGTTTGACCCCCGTTGGAGGGGGCGGTGAAAAACTGTTTTTT. It yields the protein CASSLTPVGGGGEKLFF. Full variable domain (remainder filled in from reference TRBV5-4 and TRBJ1-4): ETGVTQSPTHLIKTRGQQVTLRCSSQSGHNTVSWYQQALGQGPQFIFQYYREEENGRGNFPPRFSGLQFPNYSSELNVNALELDDSALYLCASSLTPVGGGGEKLFFGSGTQLSVL.

This clonotype was recorded at least ten times. V usage is TRBV7-9 and J usage is TRBJ1-1; no definite D call. CDR1 is SEHNR and CDR2 is FQNEAQ in the germline V gene (reference sequence). Trimming removed 6 bases at V and 0 bases at J, with 8 bases between. The CDR3 is 13 amino acids. For the CDR3, the DNA is TGTGCCAGCAGACCTAACTTGAACACTGAAGCTTTCTTT. Protein product: CASRPNLNTEAFF. The full variable domain, completed using reference TRBV7-9 and TRBJ1-1, is DTGVSQNPRHKITKRGQNVTFRCDPISEHNRLYWYRQTLGQGPEFLTYFQNEAQLEKSRLLSDRFSAERPKGSFSTLEIQRTEQGDSAMYLCASRPNLNTEAFFGQGTRLTVV.

This clonotype was found a few times. The rearrangement links TRBV28 to TRBJ1-2, with D hard to call. The length of the CDR3 is 12 residues. Trimming stripped 6 bases from V and 8 bases from J, with 13 bases between. Germline V gene data show CDR1 as MDHEN and CDR2 as SYDVKM. The CDR3 loop is CASSRPQAGYTF. The CDR3 DNA sequence: TGTGCCAGCAGCCGGCCCCAGGCGGGCTACACCTTC.

On this clonotype itself: A much larger clone is a single base away; this may be a read error. The chain joins TRBV20-1 to TRBJ2-2; D may be TRBD2 (6 bases). The CDR3 sequence is 14 residues long. V shed 1 base and J shed 9 bases, with 15 bases lying between them. CDR1 is DFQATT, CDR2 SNEGSKA, per germline (reference sequence). CDR3 in DNA: TGCAGTGCTAGAGCACCGGGAGTCCCTCGGGAGCTGTTTTTT. Amino acids: CSARAPGVPRELFF.

The genes are TRBV19 and TRBJ1-5; unclear D gene. Per the germline V gene, CDR1 is LNHDA and CDR2 is SQIVND (reference sequence). V was trimmed by 5 bases and J by 2 bases, leaving 13 bases between them. CDR3 length: 15 residues. The CDR3 here is CASSPRRTRNQPQHF. CDR3 nucleotide sequence: TGTGCCAGTAGTCCGCGAAGGACCCGCAATCAGCCCCAGCATTTT.

The gene calls are TRBV25-1 and TRBJ2-5; TRBD2 aligns across 7 bases. The CDR3 runs to 17 residues. V trimming: 2 bases; J trimming: 5 bases; junction bases outside the gene matches: 14. Germline V gene sequence: CDR1 MGHDK, CDR2 SYGVNS. The CDR3 DNA sequence: TGTGCCAGCAGTGAAGCCAGGCTGGGGAGGGTGGCTGAGACCCAGTACTTC. Its protein product is CASSEARLGRVAETQYF.

The chain links TRBV9 to TRBJ1-5; maybe TRBD1 (5 bases). Looked up from germline, CDR1 is SGDLS and CDR2 is YYNGEE. There are 15 residues in the CDR3. Between the trimmed V and J ends, which lost 2 bases and 7 bases, there was a span of 16 bases. CDR3 protein: CASSVVGTQGQPQHF. The CDR3 DNA sequence: TGTGCCAGCAGCGTGGTGGGGACCCAAGGCCAGCCCCAGCATTTT. Full variable domain (remainder filled in from reference TRBV9 and TRBJ1-5): DSGVTQTPKHLITATGQRVTLRCSPRSGDLSVYWYQQSLDQGLQFLIQYYNGEERAKGNILERFSAQQFPDLHSELNLSSLELGDSALYFCASSVVGTQGQPQHFGDGTRLSIL.

Notes on this clonotype: The junction differs from germline at one of its ends, possibly a read error. V is TRBV15 and J is TRBJ1-2; D not certain. The CDR3 length is 15 residues. The germline gives CDR1 LNHNV, CDR2 YYDKDF (reference sequence). Written as DNA, the CDR3 is TGTGCCGCCAGCAGCTTTGGCAGGCTCGACTATGGCTACACCTTC. It encodes CAASSFGRLDYGYTF.

This chain connects TRBV2 to TRBJ2-2; the D is unclear. The ends were cut back, 7 bases at V and 8 bases at J, with 5 bases in the middle. The length of the CDR3 is 10 residues. Germline V lookup: CDR1 SNHLY, CDR2 FYNNEI. CDR3 in amino acids: CASKEGELFF. CDR3 bases: TGTGCCAGCAAGGAGGGGGAGCTGTTTTTT.

This clonotype was seen more than once but under ten times. The chain joins TRBV15 to TRBJ1-4; D is perhaps TRBD1 (5 bases). The CDR3 runs to 16 residues. The germline V gene has CDR1 LNHNV and CDR2 YYDKDF (reference sequence). V lost 5 bases to trimming and J lost 4 bases, with 17 bases between them. The chain's CDR3 is CATSGGVGTYNEKLFF. DNA of the CDR3: TGTGCCACCAGCGGAGGGGTAGGGACGTATAATGAAAAACTGTTTTTT.

The genes are TRBV7-9 and TRBJ1-4; TRBD1 agrees at 8 bases. Per the germline V gene, CDR1 is SEHNR and CDR2 is FQNEAQ (reference sequence). This CDR3 spans 15 amino acids. J gave up 2 bases and V 6 bases, and 5 bases lay outside the gene matches. This chain's CDR3 is CASRSQGATNEKLFF. The CDR3 bases are TGTGCCAGCAGGTCCCAGGGGGCCACTAATGAAAAACTGTTTTTT.

This clonotype was counted a few times. The chain has TRBV20-1 and TRBJ2-7, with D uncertain. V was cut by 6 bases and J by 3 bases, with 9 bases left in between. This CDR3 is built from 11 residues. Germline V lookup: CDR1 DFQATT, CDR2 SNEGSKA (reference sequence). The CDR3 loop is CSASGLYEQYF. Written as DNA, the CDR3 is TGCAGTGCCTCAGGTCTCTACGAGCAGTACTTC.

The gene calls are TRBV20-1 and TRBJ2-5; D unclear. Germline CDR1 DFQATT, CDR2 SNEGSKA (reference sequence). V lost 0 bases and J lost 5, with 16 bases in between. The CDR3 loop spans 15 amino acids. In DNA, the CDR3 is TGCAGTGCTAGAGATCTAGGAATTCTCCGGGAGACCCAGTACTTC. This sequence encodes CSARDLGILRETQYF.

In this sample, this clonotype turned up many times. The gene calls are TRBV15 and TRBJ2-7; D is perhaps TRBD2 (6 bases). V lost 1 base, J lost 4 bases, and 14 bases lay in between. In germline, CDR1 is LNHNV, CDR2 YYDKDF (reference sequence). The CDR3 spans 15 residues. The chain's CDR3 is CATSRVAGGPYEQYF. The DNA of the CDR3 is TGTGCCACCAGCAGAGTGGCCGGGGGACCTTACGAGCAGTACTTC. The full variable domain, completed using reference TRBV15 and TRBJ2-7, is DAMVIQNPRYQVTQFGKPVTLSCSQTLNHNVMYWYQQKSSQAPKLLFHYYDKDFNNEADTPDNFQSRRPNTSFCFLDIRSPGLGDTAMYLCATSRVAGGPYEQYFGPGTRLTVT.

As for this clonotype: At one boundary the junction diverges from the germline segment, which might be a read error. The chain couples TRBV5-1 to TRBJ2-2; the D gene is possibly TRBD1 (5 bases). From germline, CDR1 is SGHRS and CDR2 YFSETQ. This CDR3 comprises 15 residues. CDR3 bases: TGCGCCACCAGCCAAGGGGCCCCGAACACCGGGGAGCTGTTTTTT. It translates to CATSQGAPNTGELFF.

This clonotype was seen ten or more times. This chain uses TRBV20-1 with TRBJ2-7, with 7 bases that match TRBD1. From germline, CDR1 is DFQATT and CDR2 SNEGSKA (reference sequence). The junction had 10 bases not matched to a gene; V was cut back by 6 bases and J by 5 bases. The CDR3 covers 13 residues. CDR3 bases: TGCAGTGCCAGGACGAACAGGGGCAACGAGCAGTACTTC. Translating it yields CSARTNRGNEQYF.

This clonotype was detected a few times. This chain links TRBV14 with TRBJ2-5; D is undetermined. Germline V CDR1 and CDR2: SGHDN, FVKESK. The ends were cut back, 4 bases at V and 5 bases at J, with 8 bases in the middle. This CDR3 is built from 12 residues. The DNA for the CDR3 is TGTGCCAGCAGCCGACAATGGGAGACCCAGTACTTC. It yields the protein CASSRQWETQYF.

This clonotype appeared many times. The V gene is TRBV7-2, the J gene TRBJ1-1; D uncertain. V was trimmed by 5 bases and J by 0 bases, leaving 7 bases between them. The CDR3 covers 13 residues. CDR1 is SGHTA and CDR2 is FQGNSA in the germline V gene. CDR3 sequence reads: CASSPHMNTEAFF. CDR3 DNA: TGTGCCAGCAGCCCCCACATGAACACTGAAGCTTTCTTT.

The table lists this clonotype with a few counts. The rearrangement joins TRBV2 to TRBJ1-1; D gene ambiguous. Germline V lookup: CDR1 SNHLY, CDR2 FYNNEI. V shed 4 bases and J shed 1 base, with 10 bases lying between them. There are 14 residues in the CDR3. The CDR3 DNA follows: TGTGCCAGCAGTGTGTTTTTAGGGAACACTGAAGCTTTCTTT. It yields the protein CASSVFLGNTEAFF.

The J gene is TRBJ1-5, the V gene TRBV6-1; weak D call: TRBD1 (6 bases). Trimming stripped 4 bases from V and 4 bases from J, with 11 bases between. Per germline, CDR1 MNHNS and CDR2 SASEGT. This CDR3 spans 14 amino acids. CDR3: CASSGRGRNQPQHF. CDR3 coding DNA: TGTGCCAGCAGTGGGAGGGGGAGGAATCAGCCCCAGCATTTT.

This clonotype occurred many times. The rearrangement joins TRBV7-2 to TRBJ1-2; TRBD1 is a possible D gene (5 bases). V gave up 1 base and J gave up 1 base, with 13 bases separating them. The germline CDR1 and CDR2 sequences are SGHTA and FQGNSA. The CDR3 has 16 residues. CDR3 in amino acids: CASSLDRGRVNYGYTF. CDR3 DNA sequence: TGTGCCAGCAGCTTAGATCGAGGCAGGGTTAACTATGGCTACACCTTC.

For this clonotype: This may stem from a read error, because a much larger clone lies one nucleotide away. J is TRBJ2-2 and V is TRBV19; no definite D call. The CDR3 consists of 15 residues. Germline CDR1 and CDR2: LNHDA and SQIVND (reference sequence). Here the CDR3 reads CASSIGLPNTEELFF. The DNA for the CDR3 is TGTGCCAGTAGTATCGGGCTTCCGAACACCGAGGAGCTGTTTTTT. Using reference TRBV19 and TRBJ2-2 for the parts outside the CDR3, the full variable domain is DGGITQSPKYLFRKEGQNVTLSCEQNLNHDAMYWYRQDPGQGLRLIYYSQIVNDFQKGDIAEGYSVSREKKESFPLTVTSAQKNPTAFYLCASSIGLPNTEELFFGEGSRLTVL.

The chain has TRBV3-1 and TRBJ2-7; D ambiguous. CDR1 and CDR2 (germline): LGHDT, YNNKEL (reference sequence). V was trimmed by 3 bases and J by 5 bases, leaving 5 bases between them. The CDR3 runs to 11 residues. The CDR3 DNA reads TGTGCCAGCAGCCAGTTAGACGAGCAGTACTTC. Its translation is CASSQLDEQYF.